One and the same sample provided the 13 T cell receptor beta chains below, sequenced in a study of OX40 agonist ivuxolimab in advanced cancers. Libraries were prepared by immunoSEQ multiplex PCR; TCRdb keeps only in-frame clonotypes and omits some of them. The repertoire holds over 50,000 clones, with 84% as singletons. Sequencing was performed on CD4+ or CD8+ T cells sorted from blood, taken in a trial of the OX40 agonist ivuxolimab. Every receptor here comes from an adult with an advanced solid tumor such as melanoma, head and neck, liver or kidney cancer.

J is TRBJ1-2 and V is TRBV7-9; D ambiguous. V lost 2 bases and J lost 2, with 12 bases in between. Germline V lookup: CDR1 SEHNR, CDR2 FQNEAQ (reference sequence). CDR3 size: 15 residues. The CDR3 DNA sequence: TGTGCCAGCAGCTTATACTTGTCAGGCAACTATGGCTACACCTTC. It is translated as CASSLYLSGNYGYTF. The whole variable domain, filled in from reference TRBV7-9 and TRBJ1-2, reads DTGVSQNPRHKITKRGQNVTFRCDPISEHNRLYWYRQTLGQGPEFLTYFQNEAQLEKSRLLSDRFSAERPKGSFSTLEIQRTEQGDSAMYLCASSLYLSGNYGYTFGSGTRLTVV.

The V call is TRBV19, the J call TRBJ1-3; tentatively, D is TRBD1 (6 bases). The V gene lost 2 bases and the J gene lost 4 bases, with 12 bases spanning the gap. The length of the CDR3 is 15 residues. Germline V gene data show CDR1 as LNHDA and CDR2 as SQIVND (reference sequence). The CDR3 DNA sequence: TGTGCCAGTAGTATATCATACAGGGCCGGAAACACCATATATTTT. Translated, it gives CASSISYRAGNTIYF.

CDR3 in DNA: TGTGCCAGCAGTTATGCACAGCCTTACGAGCAGTACTTC. The encoded protein is CASSYAQPYEQYF. The chain couples TRBV6-5 to TRBJ2-7; D remains ambiguous. Germline assignment: CDR1 MNHEY and CDR2 SVGAGI. V was cut by 3 bases and J by 4 bases, with 10 bases left in between. The CDR3 runs to 13 residues.

J is TRBJ1-5 and V is TRBV7-2; unclear D gene. The CDR3 length is 16 residues. V lost 3 bases and J 5 bases, leaving 17 bases between the germline ends. Germline V gene sequence: CDR1 SGHTA, CDR2 FQGNSA. The CDR3 loop is CASSLAGSERDQPQHF. DNA for the CDR3: TGTGCCAGCAGCTTGGCCGGATCCGAAAGGGATCAGCCCCAGCATTTT.

CDR3 nucleotide sequence: TGTGCCAGCAGCCCCGACTCGGGGGTGGATGAAAAACTGTTTTTT. Translating gives CASSPDSGVDEKLFF. The gene calls are TRBV11-2 and TRBJ1-4, with a possible D match to TRBD1 (5 bases). Germline CDR1 and CDR2: SGHAT and FQNNGV. This CDR3 has 15 amino acids. Trimming removed 5 bases at V and 6 bases at J, with 16 bases between.

The genes are TRBV7-2 and TRBJ1-3; D not certain. Per germline, CDR1 SGHTA and CDR2 FQGNSA. The CDR3 is made up of 14 amino acids. Trimming cost V 5 bases and J 1 base, with 9 bases left between them. CDR3 nucleotides: TGTGCCAGCAGCCCTCAGGTTTCTGGAAACACCATATATTTT. Its translation: CASSPQVSGNTIYF.

This chain joins TRBV19 and TRBJ2-4; D call uncertain. This CDR3 is built from 15 residues. Per the germline V gene, CDR1 is LNHDA and CDR2 is SQIVND (reference sequence). Trimming shortened V by 6 bases and J by 0 bases, and 12 bases separated the two germline ends. The CDR3 DNA reads as TGTGCCAGTAGGAAGGGCTCCCTAGCCAAAAACATTCAGTACTTC. This encodes CASRKGSLAKNIQYF.

The chain couples TRBV27 to TRBJ2-4; D is perhaps TRBD1 (6 bases). The CDR3 runs 14 residues. The germline CDR1 and CDR2 sequences are MNHEY and SMNVEV (reference sequence). V was shortened by 5 bases and J by 3 bases, with 11 bases between the two germline ends. The CDR3 DNA reads as TGTGCCAGCAGTAAAACAGGGTTCAAAAACATTCAGTACTTC. Amino acid sequence: CASSKTGFKNIQYF.

The rearrangement uses TRBV5-1 and TRBJ2-5; TRBD2 matches 13 bases. V shed 0 bases, J shed 5 bases, and the junction held 1 base outside the gene matches. The germline CDR1 and CDR2 sequences are SGHRS and YFSETQ. The CDR3 has 15 residues. The CDR3 region is CASSLALAGGETQYF. CDR3 sequence (DNA): TGCGCCAGCAGCTTGGCACTAGCGGGAGGGGAGACCCAGTACTTC.

This chain connects TRBV29-1 to TRBJ1-5, with D perhaps matching TRBD1 (5 bases). The CDR3 extends over 12 amino acids. Germline V lookup: CDR1 SQVTM, CDR2 ANQGSEA. V was cut by 7 bases and J by 1 base, with 8 bases left in between. CDR3 in amino acids: CSAGDSNQPQHF. DNA of the CDR3: TGCAGCGCCGGGGACAGCAATCAGCCCCAGCATTTT.

This clone counts as medium-sized. CDR3 loop: CASSHGGDHYEQYF. The CDR3 nucleotides are TGTGCCAGCAGCCACGGCGGAGATCACTACGAGCAGTACTTC. The chain joins TRBV7-9 to TRBJ2-7; D gene uncertain. The CDR3 sequence is 14 residues long. Germline V gene data show CDR1 as SEHNR and CDR2 as FQNEAQ (reference sequence). Between the trimmed V and J ends, which lost 5 bases and 3 bases, there was a span of 14 bases. Full variable domain (missing parts from reference TRBV7-9 and TRBJ2-7): DTGVSQNPRHKITKRGQNVTFRCDPISEHNRLYWYRQTLGQGPEFLTYFQNEAQLEKSRLLSDRFSAERPKGSFSTLEIQRTEQGDSAMYLCASSHGGDHYEQYFGPGTRLTVT.

The rearrangement joins TRBV30 to TRBJ1-2, with D maybe TRBD1 (6 bases). Germline V gene lookup returns CDR1 GTSNPN and CDR2 SVGIG (reference sequence). Trimming pared 0 bases from V and 4 bases from J, leaving 15 bases between. The CDR3 has 15 residues. The CDR3 loop reads CAWSVRNRELYGYTF. The DNA for the CDR3 is TGTGCCTGGAGTGTACGAAACAGGGAACTCTATGGCTACACCTTC.

V and J are TRBV15 and TRBJ1-4; D uncertain. The V end was cut by 7 bases, the J end by 0 bases, with 9 bases between. The CDR3 is 14 residues long. Germline V gene sequence: CDR1 LNHNV, CDR2 YYDKDF (reference sequence). The CDR3 DNA reads as TGTGCCACCACAGGAACGGCAACTAATGAAAAACTGTTTTTT. Translating it yields CATTGTATNEKLFF.